This T cell receptor beta chain appears in the sequencing data of a study of identical twins. Study findings and constraints: Some out-of-frame alpha sequences were shared by twins, and these showed excess low generation probability.

Unique molecular identifiers were present on the cDNA, which also gained a universal primer site by template switching. MiXCR, run by TCRdb on the 5' RACE reads, gives a single entry per CDR3 protein. The sample has approximately 690,000 distinct CDR3 sequences, 6% to 6.5% seen once. The CDR3 spans 16 residues. V was shortened by 7 bases and J by 4 bases, with 22 bases between the two germline ends. Germline V CDR1 and CDR2: LGHNT, FRNRAP. With respect to this clonotype: Its cognate antigen is unknown.

No donor was unhealthy or non-Caucasian. The sample was naive T cells sorted from blood. The rearrangement joins TRBV12-5 to TRBJ1-2; D is perhaps TRBD1 (6 bases). The source of this sequence is a man between 18 and 29 years old in good health. Written as DNA, the CDR3 is TGTGCTAGTGCCTACGGGGGGCGCCAGCTTGTCTATGGCTACACCTTC. It translates to CASAYGGRQLVYGYTF.